This T cell receptor (beta chain) was sequenced for a study of regulatory T cells in long-lasting Graves disease. Time point reported: persistent/refractory GD, antithyroid drugs over 5 years with positive TRAb. Extracted PBMC RNA gave rise to the TCR library. Concerning this clonotype: At one end, the junction sequence differs from germline, possibly due to a read error.

Construction of TCR beta libraries relied on iRepertoire HTBI primers and on Arm-PCR targeting CDR3 regions. MiXCR, run by TCRdb on the multiplex PCR reads, gives a single entry per CDR3 protein. There are about 660,000 distinct CDR3 sequences in the sample; around 30% occur only once, and around 42% lies in the top ten. The TCR was taken from a female donor with Graves disease. The sample in question was peripheral blood mononuclear cells (PBMCs), obtained when the disease was refractory, from a patient treated with antithyroid drugs.

The CDR3, as DNA: TGTGCCAGCGGTTTTAATCCAGATACTGCAGCCGGGGAGCTGTTTTTT. Translating it yields CASGFNPDTAAGELFF. V gene TRBV28 combines with J gene TRBJ2-2; D ambiguous. The CDR3 spans 16 residues. CDR1 is MDHEN and CDR2 is SYDVKM in the germline V gene.